This T cell receptor (beta chain) was sequenced in a study of shared clonotypes between healthy human individuals. On the study more broadly: Contributing individuals were two females and three males aged 18 to 49. Overall study results and limits: Donor scarcity curtailed the genetic and exposure-history diversity represented herein.

Negatively enriched CD4+ T cells were divided by CD45RA into naive and memory. J gave up 5 bases and V 5 bases, and 6 bases lay outside the gene matches. Germline V gene sequence: CDR1 MNHEY, CDR2 SMNVEV (reference sequence). The CDR3 is 16 residues long. With regard to this clone: Its antigen is unidentified.

Clones were read by immunoSEQ multiplex PCR, and TCRdb kept only the in-frame ones, dropping some. The repertoire holds some 1.5 million clones, with roughly 95% as singletons. The rearrangement joins TRBV27 to TRBJ2-1; 13 nucleotides line up with TRBD2. The origin of this receptor is a man aged 25-40 years in good health. The sequenced sample was naive CD4+ T cells sorted from blood. The subset: CD45RA+ positively selected. The CDR3 sequence: CASSPWGLAGHNEQFF. In DNA, the CDR3 is TGTGCCAGCAGTCCCTGGGGACTAGCGGGGCACAATGAGCAGTTCTTC.